The 14 T cell receptor beta chains presented below share a single source sample, sequenced in a study of CD8+ T cells in alopecia areata (dated by TCRdb to between 2018 and 2020). The library was made by the immunoSEQ multiplex PCR assay. For TCR sequencing, RNA was extracted from every sample and reverse transcribed into cDNA to serve as template. Held by TCRdb, this immuneACCESS table contains in-frame sequences only and omits some clones. Under half of the omission traces to an unresolved V gene where checked; the cause of the rest is unknown. This sample comprises 150,000 to 200,000 clones, less than 65% of them detected only once. Of the sample, just over 1% is held by the ten largest clones. Per the publication, the time point label means: about 25 weeks on oral tofacitinib. Read against the paper, the sample's treatment or condition label means: oral pan-JAK inhibitor, 5-10 mg twice daily.

This specimen consisted of CD4+ T cells sorted from blood, obtained at week 24, from a patient treated with tofacitinib. The receptors shown here come from a human donor with alopecia areata.

This clone was seen more than once but under ten times. V usage is TRBV4-3 and J usage is TRBJ2-1; the match to TRBD2 covers 10 bases. CDR1 and CDR2 (germline): LGHNA, YSLEER. The V segment lost 0 bases and the J segment 7 bases; nucleotides outside the gene matches: 6. The CDR3 covers 16 residues. The CDR3 is CASSQDQRGGRNEQFF. The CDR3 DNA is TGCGCCAGCAGCCAAGATCAGCGGGGGGGCAGGAATGAGCAGTTCTTC.

V gene TRBV29-1 combines with J gene TRBJ2-1, with D possibly matching TRBD2 (6 bases). Germline V gives CDR1 SQVTM, CDR2 ANQGSEA. Trimming took 3 bases from V and 6 from J, leaving 15 bases between them. The CDR3 spans 14 residues. CDR3 DNA: TGCAGCGTTGAGAAGGGGAGGTCGGGCAATGAGCAGTTCTTC. It is translated as CSVEKGRSGNEQFF.

CDR3 amino acids: CASSLAVRGTPYEQYF. CDR3 sequence (DNA): TGTGCCAGCAGCTTAGCTGTCAGAGGGACACCGTACGAGCAGTACTTC. The V and J genes are TRBV7-9 and TRBJ2-7; possible D gene TRBD1, 6 bases. CDR1 is SEHNR and CDR2 is FQNEAQ in the germline V gene (reference sequence). The CDR3 is 16 residues long. V was pared by 0 bases and J by 4 bases, with 16 bases between.

The rearrangement uses TRBV30 and TRBJ1-5, with D uncertain. The CDR3 length is 12 residues. V was cut by 0 bases and J by 5 bases, with 5 bases left in between. The germline gives CDR1 GTSNPN, CDR2 SVGIG (reference sequence). The CDR3 reads CAWSVNDQPQHF. CDR3 DNA sequence: TGTGCCTGGAGTGTAAACGATCAGCCCCAGCATTTT.

V usage is TRBV6-9 and J usage is TRBJ1-5; D gene uncertain. The germline V gene has CDR1 MNHGY and CDR2 SVAAGI. The CDR3 has 11 residues. Deletions cut 10 bases from V and 5 bases from J, with 9 bases between. In DNA, the CDR3 is TGTGCCATGCACTCGGATCAGCCCCAGCATTTT. Its protein product is CAMHSDQPQHF.

The chain links TRBV27 to TRBJ2-6, with no clear D. Looked up from germline, CDR1 is MNHEY and CDR2 is SMNVEV (reference sequence). V was shortened by 6 bases and J by 0 bases, with 6 bases between the two germline ends. The CDR3 totals 14 residues. CDR3 sequence (DNA): TGTGCCAGCAGAATGGACTCTGGGGCCAACGTCCTGACTTTC. Protein sequence: CASRMDSGANVLTF.

The rearrangement links TRBV2 to TRBJ2-7, with D perhaps matching TRBD1 (5 bases). This CDR3 has 11 residues. The germline CDR1 and CDR2 sequences are SNHLY and FYNNEI. Trimming removed 6 bases at V and 10 bases at J, with 13 bases between. The CDR3 region has the DNA TGTGCCAGCAGAGAAATGACAGATCAGTACTTC. Protein: CASREMTDQYF. The whole variable domain, remainder taken from reference TRBV2 and TRBJ2-7, is EPEVTQTPSHQVTQMGQEVILRCVPISNHLYFYWYRQILGQKVEFLVSFYNNEISEKSEIFDDQFSVERPDGSNFTLKIRSTKLEDSAMYFCASREMTDQYFGPGTRLTVT.

This clone occurred once. This chain uses TRBV25-1 with TRBJ2-2, with unresolved D. This CDR3 spans 14 amino acids. V lost 3 bases and J 5 bases, leaving 10 bases between the germline ends. CDR1 and CDR2 (germline): MGHDK, SYGVNS. CDR3 nucleotides: TGTGCCAGCAGTGAGAGGACCCTAACCGGGGAGCTGTTTTTT. This codes for CASSERTLTGELFF.

The J gene is TRBJ1-2, the V gene TRBV29-1; no firm D call. The germline V gene has CDR1 SQVTM and CDR2 ANQGSEA. Trimming pared 0 bases from V and 5 bases from J, leaving 7 bases between. The CDR3 length is 12 residues. CDR3 coding DNA: TGCAGCGTTGAAGATCGGCAGTATGGCTACACCTTC. Protein: CSVEDRQYGYTF.

This rearrangement joins TRBV4-3 to TRBJ1-6; D unresolved. The CDR3 sequence is 14 residues long. Germline CDR1 is LGHNA and CDR2 is YSLEER. Trimming pared 0 bases from V and 9 bases from J, leaving 9 bases between. The DNA for the CDR3 is TGCGCCAGCAGCCAAGATGGGAGAGGTTCACCCCTCCACTTT. Amino acids: CASSQDGRGSPLHF.

The genes are TRBV2 and TRBJ1-5, with TRBD1 as a possible D gene (5 bases). The CDR3 is 16 amino acids. Trimming took off 6 bases at V and 3 bases at J, with 18 bases between the two ends. Germline V gene lookup returns CDR1 SNHLY and CDR2 FYNNEI. The CDR3 spells CASRVGTGTVNQPQHF. The CDR3 region has the DNA TGTGCCAGCAGAGTGGGTACCGGGACGGTCAATCAGCCCCAGCATTTT.

The V and J genes are TRBV2 and TRBJ2-1; 9 bases are shared with TRBD1. The germline V gene has CDR1 SNHLY and CDR2 FYNNEI. J was trimmed by 7 bases and V by 7 bases; bases with no gene match: 8. This CDR3 has 14 amino acids. DNA of the CDR3: TGTGCCAGCAAGGGGGACAGGGTTGCGAATGAGCAGTTCTTC. Amino acids: CASKGDRVANEQFF.

This clone has a handful of counts. The sample contains more than one DNA sequence encoding this CDR3. This chain connects TRBV29-1 to TRBJ1-2; 8 nucleotides line up with TRBD1. The CDR3 extends over 13 amino acids. Per germline, CDR1 SQVTM and CDR2 ANQGSEA. J gave up 0 bases and V 4 bases, and 1 base lay outside the gene matches. CDR3 loop: CSVGQGTNYGYTF. DNA for the CDR3: TGCAGCGTTGGACAGGGGACTAACTATGGCTACACCTTC.

In this sample, this clone turned up a few times. The rearrangement uses TRBV10-3 and TRBJ2-7; weak D call: TRBD1 (6 bases). The CDR3 consists of 17 residues. V lost 1 base to trimming and J lost 4 bases, with 20 bases between them. Germline assignment: CDR1 ENHRY and CDR2 SYGVKD. The CDR3 DNA sequence: TGTGCCATCAGTGAGTATAGCCTGACAGGTATCGCGTACGAGCAGTACTTC. It codes for CAISEYSLTGIAYEQYF.